The 31 T cell receptor beta chains in this list originate from one sample, sequenced in a study of blood T cells in healthy people across ages. Through a sample-barcoded 5' primer and a J-beta primer mix, a second PCR was run for 7 to 11 cycles. TCRdb re-analysed the 5' RACE reads in MiXCR, keeping a single row per CDR3 protein. The sample lists hundreds of thousands of distinct CDR3 sequences, more than 20% occurring once. The same data also contributed to another study, on T cells of mothers and their children.

Sequencing was carried out using blood. Receptors were obtained from a boy aged 5-17 years in good health.

The chain uses TRBV5-1 and TRBJ2-2; TRBD2 matches 9 bases. Germline CDR1 and CDR2: SGHRS and YFSETQ. This CDR3 region has 15 residues. With V trimmed by 0 bases and J by 5 bases, 2 bases remained unmatched. The CDR3 here is CASSLAGLATGELFF. The CDR3 DNA is TGCGCCAGCAGCTTGGCGGGACTAGCAACCGGGGAGCTGTTTTTT.

In this sample, this clonotype turned up a few times. The rearrangement joins TRBV12-3 or TRBV12-4 to TRBJ2-1, with 7 bases identical to TRBD2. Trimming at V came to 3 bases and at J to 1 base, leaving 6 bases not matched to a gene. The CDR3 covers 16 residues. CDR3 bases: TGTGCCAGCAGTTTTCGTAGCGGGTTTTCCTACAATGAGCAGTTCTTC. As protein: CASSFRSGFSYNEQFF.

J is TRBJ2-7 and V is TRBV5-1; 8 nucleotides line up with TRBD1. V dropped 4 bases and J dropped 5; count of bases not matched to a gene: 8. CDR3 length equals 14 residues. Germline values: CDR1 SGHRS, CDR2 YFSETQ. CDR3 amino acids: CASSIGQGHDEQYF. CDR3 in DNA: TGCGCCAGCAGCATAGGACAGGGACATGACGAGCAGTACTTC.

This chain links TRBV12-3 or TRBV12-4 with TRBJ1-4; no definite D call. V was shortened by 6 bases and J by 8 bases, with 16 bases between the two germline ends. This CDR3 is 14 amino acids long. The CDR3 sequence: CASSFDLSGEKLFF. The CDR3 coding sequence is TGTGCCAGCAGCTTCGACTTGTCTGGGGAAAAACTGTTTTTT.

This clonotype was counted a single time. The rearrangement joins TRBV28 to TRBJ2-7; possibly TRBD1 or TRBD2 for D (5 bases each). Trimming pared 10 bases from V and 13 bases from J, leaving 20 bases between. From germline, CDR1 is MDHEN and CDR2 SYDVKM. This CDR3 contains 11 residues. DNA for the CDR3: TGTGCCAACAGCCGCCGGGACCGGGTTTACTTC. This sequence encodes CANSRRDRVYF.

This clonotype was counted a single time. The V call is TRBV7-9, the J call TRBJ1-4; TRBD1 is a possible D gene (5 bases). The CDR3 has 15 residues. Germline V gene sequence: CDR1 SEHNR, CDR2 FQNEAQ (reference sequence). Trimming cost V 1 base and J 5 bases, with 11 bases left between them. CDR3 nucleotide sequence: TGTGCCAGCAGCTTAGTTTCGGGGACCAATGAAAAACTGTTTTTT. Translating gives CASSLVSGTNEKLFF.

This rearrangement joins TRBV20-1 to TRBJ2-1; TRBD1 or TRBD2 may be the D gene (5 bases each). CDR3 size: 15 residues. V lost 3 bases and J lost 4, with 16 bases in between. The germline V gene has CDR1 DFQATT and CDR2 SNEGSKA (reference sequence). CDR3 bases: TGCAGTGCTAGGTCCGGGACCACCCCTTACAATGAGCAGTTCTTC. Amino acids: CSARSGTTPYNEQFF.

This clonotype was seen a few times. This chain links TRBV18 with TRBJ1-1; D uncertain. This CDR3 region has 15 residues. V shed 3 bases and J shed 0 bases, with 11 bases lying between them. Germline CDR1 is KGHSH and CDR2 is LQKENI. The CDR3 DNA reads as TGTGCCAGCTCACCGACCGGGAACATGAACACTGAAGCTTTCTTT. This codes for CASSPTGNMNTEAFF.

This chain connects TRBV11-2 to TRBJ2-3; D call uncertain. The J call may be wrong; the DNA end is better matched by TRBJ1-5. CDR1 is SGHAT and CDR2 is FQNNGV in the germline V gene. This CDR3 is 13 amino acids long. Written as DNA, the CDR3 is TGTGCCAGCAGCTTAGTAACTTCAGATACGCAGCATTTT. Its translation is CASSLVTSDTQHF.

V gene TRBV5-1 combines with J gene TRBJ1-3, with unresolved D. Trimming left V 0 bases short and J 0 bases short, with 4 bases between. The CDR3 contains 14 residues. Germline assignment: CDR1 SGHRS and CDR2 YFSETQ. CDR3 sequence: CASSLEDSGNTIYF. The CDR3 DNA reads as TGCGCCAGCAGCTTGGAAGACTCTGGAAACACCATATATTTT.

The chain couples TRBV3-1 to TRBJ2-1, with D possibly matching TRBD1 (6 bases). The DNA end lines up better with TRBJ2-5; the J call may be wrong. The CDR3 length is 12 residues. Per germline, CDR1 LGHDT and CDR2 YNNKEL (reference sequence). This CDR3 reads CASSQGGRTQYF. The CDR3 DNA reads TGTGCCAGCAGCCAAGGGGGGCGGACCCAGTACTTC.

This clonotype occurred a few times. As the CDR3 is not closed by the conserved phenylalanine or tryptophan, this likely results from a read error. This chain uses TRBV28 with TRBJ2-1; D may be TRBD1 (5 bases). The CDR3 runs 16 residues. V was pared by 3 bases and J by 5 bases, with 17 bases between. Germline V CDR1 and CDR2: MDHEN, SYDVKM. CDR3 in amino acids: CASSFPQGSLNNEQFL. The CDR3 coding sequence is TGTGCCAGCAGTTTTCCCCAGGGCAGCCTAAACAATGAGCAGTTCCTC.

This clonotype appeared a few times. The chain uses TRBV5-1 and TRBJ2-5; no clear D. Between the trimmed V and J ends, which lost 0 bases and 5 bases, there was a span of 11 bases. Germline V gives CDR1 SGHRS, CDR2 YFSETQ. The CDR3 length is 14 residues. The CDR3 reads CASSLDTPRETQYF. CDR3 sequence (DNA): TGCGCCAGCAGCTTGGACACGCCGCGTGAGACCCAGTACTTC. Variable domain in full (rest from reference TRBV5-1 and TRBJ2-5): KAGVTQTPRYLIKTRGQQVTLSCSPISGHRSVSWYQQTPGQGLQFLFEYFSETQRNKGNFPGRFSGRQFSNSRSEMNVSTLELGDSALYLCASSLDTPRETQYFGPGTRLLVL.

This chain uses TRBV20-1 with TRBJ2-7, with 7 bases fitting TRBD1. V was pared by 1 base and J by 3 bases, with 3 bases of the junction left unmatched. The CDR3 spans 13 residues. Germline values: CDR1 DFQATT, CDR2 SNEGSKA (reference sequence). The CDR3 region is CSARGDSNYEQYF. The CDR3 DNA follows: TGCAGTGCTAGAGGGGACAGTAACTACGAGCAGTACTTC.

The chain carries TRBV20-1 and TRBJ2-1; unclear D gene. The end of the DNA is better explained by TRBJ2-5, so the J call may be wrong. Germline loops: CDR1 DFQATT, CDR2 SNEGSKA (reference sequence). The CDR3 extends over 11 amino acids. The DNA of the CDR3 is TGCAGTGCCGAATCCGGGGAGACCCAGTACTTC. Protein: CSAESGETQYF.

The chain links TRBV7-2 to TRBJ2-5; 9 bases line up with TRBD2. The CDR3 spans 12 residues. The J segment lost 14 bases and the V segment lost 8 bases, leaving 12 bases of the junction unmatched. The germline V gene encodes CDR1 SGHTA and CDR2 FQGNSA. CDR3 amino acids: CASAAAGGPSYF. CDR3 coding DNA: TGTGCCAGCGCGGCGGCGGGAGGGCCTAGTTACTTC.

This chain links TRBV29-1 with TRBJ1-3; D is unclear. Trimming cost V 4 bases and J 7 bases, with 17 bases left between them. The CDR3 has 14 residues. Germline V gene lookup returns CDR1 SQVTM and CDR2 ANQGSEA. In nucleotides, the CDR3 is TGCAGCGTTGCATCGGGTATCGCCTTCAACACCATATATTTT. This codes for CSVASGIAFNTIYF.

The sample holds a few counts of this clonotype. This chain connects TRBV20-1 to TRBJ1-1, with D maybe TRBD1 (6 bases). CDR3 length equals 15 residues. V lost 4 bases, J lost 1 base, and 16 bases lay in between. Per germline, CDR1 DFQATT and CDR2 SNEGSKA (reference sequence). The CDR3 sequence: CSATDFIQGNTEAFF. The CDR3 region has the DNA TGCAGTGCTACTGATTTCATACAGGGGAACACTGAAGCTTTCTTT.

The chain recombines TRBV20-1 with TRBJ2-1, with unresolved D. The CDR3 is 17 amino acids. Germline V CDR1 and CDR2: DFQATT, SNEGSKA (reference sequence). Trimming took 5 bases from V and 2 from J, leaving 22 bases between them. CDR3 in DNA: TGCAGTGCTCGGAACCGCTCCTTAAGAAAACCCTACAATGAGCAGTTCTTC. This codes for CSARNRSLRKPYNEQFF.

The chain has TRBV5-1 and TRBJ2-3; D remains unclear. Trimming cost V 0 bases and J 2 bases, with 7 bases left between them. The CDR3 contains 14 residues. Germline-derived CDR1 and CDR2 are SGHRS and YFSETQ. As DNA, the CDR3 is TGCGCCAGCAGCTTGGGACTTCCCACAGATACGCAGTATTTT. Its protein is CASSLGLPTDTQYF.

The V gene is TRBV20-1, the J gene TRBJ1-4; TRBD1 is a possible D gene (5 bases). Trimming took off 6 bases at V and 7 bases at J, with 18 bases between the two ends. Germline CDR1 is DFQATT and CDR2 is SNEGSKA (reference sequence). The CDR3 length is 14 residues. CDR3 loop: CSATGAPRGEKLFF. The CDR3 DNA is TGCAGTGCAACCGGGGCCCCCCGGGGTGAAAAACTGTTTTTT.

This clonotype was seen a few times. V usage is TRBV27 and J usage is TRBJ2-5; 8 bases line up with TRBD1. The DNA end is a closer match to TRBJ2-1, so the J assignment may be wrong. The CDR3 is made up of 17 amino acids. Germline V CDR1 and CDR2: MNHEY, SMNVEV (reference sequence). The DNA for the CDR3 is TGTGCCAGCAGTTTACGTCTCGGACAGGGAATCTCCTATGAGCAGTTCTTC. It is translated as CASSLRLGQGISYEQFF.

This clonotype has a handful of counts. The chain employs TRBV29-1 and TRBJ2-1; no firm D call. The CDR3 runs to 14 residues. Germline V gives CDR1 SQVTM, CDR2 ANQGSEA. The V end was cut by 7 bases, the J end by 0 bases, with 13 bases between. The CDR3 loop is CSATPIVSYNEQFF. The CDR3 region has the DNA TGCAGCGCCACTCCCATAGTCTCCTACAATGAGCAGTTCTTC.

Note on this clonotype: A read error may account for a junction end that differs from germline. The chain uses TRBV7-2 and TRBJ2-2; the match to TRBD2 covers 10 bases. In germline, CDR1 is SGHTA, CDR2 FQGNSA. CDR3 size: 15 residues. The CDR3 sequence is CASSLTSGNTGEMFF. In nucleotides, the CDR3 is TGTGCCAGCAGCTTAACTAGCGGGAACACCGGGGAGATGTTTTTT.

The chain combines TRBV7-2 with TRBJ2-7; TRBD1 aligns across 7 bases. The V gene end was trimmed by 2 bases and the J gene end by 5 bases; junction bases not matched to a gene: 12. Germline V gene sequence: CDR1 SGHTA, CDR2 FQGNSA. The CDR3 has 16 amino acids. CDR3 sequence: CASSLLGGGQGDEQYF. In nucleotides, the CDR3 is TGTGCCAGCAGCTTATTGGGTGGAGGTCAGGGGGACGAGCAGTACTTC.

This chain joins TRBV24-1 and TRBJ2-2; D not certain. Germline values: CDR1 KGHDR, CDR2 SFDVKD. Trimming pared 4 bases from V and 7 bases from J, leaving 6 bases between. The CDR3 is 12 residues long. This chain's CDR3 is CATSEPLGELFF. CDR3 bases: TGTGCCACCAGTGAGCCACTCGGGGAGCTGTTTTTT.

This clonotype was recorded once. The genes are TRBV24-1 and TRBJ2-1; 9 positions agree with TRBD1. Germline assignment: CDR1 KGHDR and CDR2 SFDVKD. J lost 6 bases, V lost 2 bases, and 7 bases had no gene match. This CDR3 has 16 residues. This chain's CDR3 is CATSDWTETGGNEQFF. In DNA, the CDR3 is TGTGCCACCAGTGATTGGACAGAGACAGGGGGCAATGAGCAGTTCTTC.

The chain links TRBV5-1 to TRBJ1-1; D not resolved. V was pared by 0 bases and J by 7 bases, with 10 bases between. The CDR3 is 13 amino acids. CDR1 is SGHRS and CDR2 is YFSETQ in the germline V gene. The CDR3 bases are TGCGCCAGCAGCTTGGAGTGGGCGAGTGAAGCTTTCTTT. It is translated as CASSLEWASEAFF.

This clonotype was observed a handful of times. The J gene is TRBJ2-5, the V gene TRBV6-5; 8 bases are shared with TRBD1. The J call may not be correct, given that the DNA end is closer to TRBJ2-7. Germline V gene data show CDR1 as MNHEY and CDR2 as SVGAGI. The CDR3 length is 14 residues. The CDR3 sequence is CASSQTGAESEQYF. The CDR3 DNA follows: TGTGCCAGCAGTCAGACAGGGGCGGAGAGCGAGCAGTACTTC.

In regard to this clonotype: The junction departs from the called germline gene at one end, perhaps through a read error. The V gene is TRBV29-1, the J gene TRBJ1-1; D gene unclear. The germline V gene has CDR1 SQVTM and CDR2 ANQGSEA. This CDR3 region has 13 residues. This chain's CDR3 is CGVELGWNTEAFF. As DNA, the CDR3 is TGCGGCGTTGAACTAGGGTGGAACACTGAAGCTTTCTTT.

V usage is TRBV2 and J usage is TRBJ2-6, with 8 bases lining up with TRBD1. V was clipped by 4 bases and J by 13 bases; unmatched bases: 9. Per the germline V gene, CDR1 is SNHLY and CDR2 is FYNNEI. The CDR3 has 14 residues. The CDR3, as DNA: TGTGCCAGCAGTGGGGGGACAGGAGTTCTAGTCCTGACTTTC. This encodes CASSGGTGVLVLTF.